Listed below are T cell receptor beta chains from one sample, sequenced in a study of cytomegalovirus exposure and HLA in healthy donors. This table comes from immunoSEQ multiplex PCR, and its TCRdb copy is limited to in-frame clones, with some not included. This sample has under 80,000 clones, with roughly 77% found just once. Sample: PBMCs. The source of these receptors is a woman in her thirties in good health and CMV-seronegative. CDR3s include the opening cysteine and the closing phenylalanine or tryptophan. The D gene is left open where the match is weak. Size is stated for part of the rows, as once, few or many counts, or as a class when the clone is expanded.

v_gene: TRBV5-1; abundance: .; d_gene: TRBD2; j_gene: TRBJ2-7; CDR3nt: TGCGCCAGCAGCGCGGGGGGTGGAGGTCCCTACGAGCAGTACTTC; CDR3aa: CASSAGGGGPYEQYF
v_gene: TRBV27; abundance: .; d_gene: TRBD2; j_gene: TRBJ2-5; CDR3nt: TGTGCCAGCAGTTTCCGAGGACTAGCGGGAGGACTCCAAGAGACCCAGTACTTC; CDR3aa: CASSFRGLAGGLQETQYF
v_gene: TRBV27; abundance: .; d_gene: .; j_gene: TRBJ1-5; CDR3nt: TGTGCCAGCAGTTTAGACAGGAATCAGCCCCAGCATTTT; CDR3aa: CASSLDRNQPQHF
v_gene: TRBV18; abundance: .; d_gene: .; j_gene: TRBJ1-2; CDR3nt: TGTGCCAGCTCACCGGGACAAACTAACTATGGCTACACCTTC; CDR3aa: CASSPGQTNYGYTF
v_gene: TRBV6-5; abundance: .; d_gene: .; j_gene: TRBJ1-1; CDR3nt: TGTGCCAGCAGTTACTCGGGGGGGGGCGGAGCTTTCTTT; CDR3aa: CASSYSGGGGAFF
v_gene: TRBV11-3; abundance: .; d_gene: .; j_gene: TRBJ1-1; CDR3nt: TGTGCCAGCAGCTTACAGGGAGGGGACACTGAAGCTTTCTTT; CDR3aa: CASSLQGGDTEAFF
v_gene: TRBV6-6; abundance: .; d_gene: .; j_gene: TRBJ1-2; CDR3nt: TGTGCCACCGGCACCGGGGGTGCCTATGGCTACACCTTC; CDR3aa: CATGTGGAYGYTF
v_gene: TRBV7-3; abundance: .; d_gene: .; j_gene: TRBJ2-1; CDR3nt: TGTGCCAGCAGCTTAAAGGCGGGGAGCTCCTACAATGAGCAGTTCTTC; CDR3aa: CASSLKAGSSYNEQFF
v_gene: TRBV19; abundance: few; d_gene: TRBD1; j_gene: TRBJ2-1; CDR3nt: TGTGCCAGTAGTGCCCGGGACAGGGTCAATGAGCAGTTCTTC; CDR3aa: CASSARDRVNEQFF
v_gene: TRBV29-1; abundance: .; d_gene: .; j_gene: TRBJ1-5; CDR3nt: TGCAGCGTTAGGTGGGGGCTAGATCAGCCCCAGCATTTT; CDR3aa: CSVRWGLDQPQHF
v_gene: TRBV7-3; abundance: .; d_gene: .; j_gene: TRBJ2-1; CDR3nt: TGTGCCAGCAGCTTACTGACAGGGAGGTCCTACAATGAGCAGTTCTTC; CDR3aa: CASSLLTGRSYNEQFF
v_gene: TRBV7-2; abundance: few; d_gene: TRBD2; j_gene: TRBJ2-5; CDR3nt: TGTGCCAGCAGCTTAGGTGGTAGCGGGGGGGAGACCCAGTACTTC; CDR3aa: CASSLGGSGGETQYF
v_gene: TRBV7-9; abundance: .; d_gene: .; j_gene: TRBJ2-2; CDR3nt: TGTGCCAGCAGCCCAGAGTCAGGGGGGACCGGGGAGCTGTTTTTT; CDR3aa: CASSPESGGTGELFF
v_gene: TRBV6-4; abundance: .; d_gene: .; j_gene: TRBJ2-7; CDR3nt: TGTGCCAGCAGTGACGAGGGCCCAAGGACCTACGAGCAGTACTTC; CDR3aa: CASSDEGPRTYEQYF
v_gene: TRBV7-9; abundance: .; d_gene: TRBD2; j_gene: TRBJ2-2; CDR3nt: TGTTCCAGCAGTTTGACTAGCGGGAGTCCCACCGGGGAGCTGTTTTTT; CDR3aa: CSSSLTSGSPTGELFF
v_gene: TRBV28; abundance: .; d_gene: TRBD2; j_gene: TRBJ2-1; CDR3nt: TGTGCCAGCAGTTTAGGACTAGTGTACAATGAGCAGTTCTTC; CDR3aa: CASSLGLVYNEQFF
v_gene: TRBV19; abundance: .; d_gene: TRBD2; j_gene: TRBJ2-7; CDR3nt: TGTGCCAGTAGTGCCGGAGGACTAGCGGGAGGGCCCGATCACGAGCAGTACTTC; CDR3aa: CASSAGGLAGGPDHEQYF
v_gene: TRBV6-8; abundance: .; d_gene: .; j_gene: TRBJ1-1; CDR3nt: TGTGCCAGCAACCAAGTTAGGGAGTACACTGAAGCTTTCTTT; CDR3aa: CASNQVREYTEAFF
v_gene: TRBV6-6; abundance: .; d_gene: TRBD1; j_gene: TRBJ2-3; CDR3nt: TGTGCCAGCAGTCGGGACAGCCTGGGGACAGATACGCAGTATTTT; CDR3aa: CASSRDSLGTDTQYF
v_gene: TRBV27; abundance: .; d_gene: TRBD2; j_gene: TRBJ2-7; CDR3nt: TGTGCCAGCAGTATGGGCTCCAGACTAGCGGGAGAGGAGTACGAGCAGTACTTC; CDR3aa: CASSMGSRLAGEEYEQYF
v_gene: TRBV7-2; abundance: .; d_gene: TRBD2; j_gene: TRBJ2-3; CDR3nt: TGTGCCAGCAGCGTTCCGGGACTAGCGGGAGATACGCAGTATTTT; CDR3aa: CASSVPGLAGDTQYF
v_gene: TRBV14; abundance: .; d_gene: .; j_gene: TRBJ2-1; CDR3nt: TGTGCCAGCAGCCAAGTGCTAGATCCCTACAATGAGCAGTTCTTC; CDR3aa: CASSQVLDPYNEQFF
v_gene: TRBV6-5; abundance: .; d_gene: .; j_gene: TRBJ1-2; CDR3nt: TGTGCCAGCAGTCCCGGGGGGGTGGCTAACTATGGCTACACCTTC; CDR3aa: CASSPGGVANYGYTF
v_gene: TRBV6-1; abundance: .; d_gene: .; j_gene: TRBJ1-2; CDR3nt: TGTGCCACGTTGACCGACAGCCTGCCCTATGGCTACACCTTC; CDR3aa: CATLTDSLPYGYTF
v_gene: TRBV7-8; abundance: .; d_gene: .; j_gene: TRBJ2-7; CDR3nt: TGTGCCAGCAGCTTAGAGGGGGTCAGGTCCTACGAGCAGTACTTC; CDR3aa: CASSLEGVRSYEQYF
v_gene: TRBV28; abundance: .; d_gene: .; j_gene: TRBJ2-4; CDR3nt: TGTGCCAGCAGTTTCTGGGACTTCGGAGCCAAAAACATTCAGTACTTC; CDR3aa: CASSFWDFGAKNIQYF
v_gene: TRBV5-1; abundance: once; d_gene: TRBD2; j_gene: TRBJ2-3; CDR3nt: TGCGCCAGTATTAGCGGGAGGCCCACAGATACGCAGTATTTT; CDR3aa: CASISGRPTDTQYF
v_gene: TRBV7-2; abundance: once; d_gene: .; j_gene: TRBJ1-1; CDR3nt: TGTGCCAGCAGCTTAGTGTCCGGGGGGCGCACTGAAGCTTTCTTT; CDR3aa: CASSLVSGGRTEAFF
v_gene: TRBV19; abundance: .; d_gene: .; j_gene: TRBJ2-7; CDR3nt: TGTGCCAGTAGTCCCCGGGAGAATTTCTACGAGCAGTACTTC; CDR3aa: CASSPRENFYEQYF
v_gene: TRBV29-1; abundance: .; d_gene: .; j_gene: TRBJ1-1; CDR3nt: TGCAGCCACAGACAGGAGTCCAGTGCTGAAGCTTTCTTT; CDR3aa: CSHRQESSAEAFF
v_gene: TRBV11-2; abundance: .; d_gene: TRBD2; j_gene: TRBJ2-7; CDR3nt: TGTGCCAGCAGCTTACCTCTAGCGGGAGGACCCTTCTACGAGCAGTACTTC; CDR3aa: CASSLPLAGGPFYEQYF
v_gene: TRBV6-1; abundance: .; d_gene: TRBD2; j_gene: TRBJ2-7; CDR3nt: TGTGCCAGCGAGACCCTTAGCGGGTCGGCCTACGAGCAGTACTTC; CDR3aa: CASETLSGSAYEQYF
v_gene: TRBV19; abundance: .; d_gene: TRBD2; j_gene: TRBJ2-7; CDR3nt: TGTGCCAGTAGTACCCGGGGGGGTTCTGGATTTCGCGCTCAAGGGTCCTACGAGCAGTACTTC; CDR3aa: CASSTRGGSGFRAQGSYEQYF
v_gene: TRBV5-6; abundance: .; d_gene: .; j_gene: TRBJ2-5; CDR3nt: TGTGCCAGCAGCTTCCGGAGCCGGAGTGAGACCCAGTACTTC; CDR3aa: CASSFRSRSETQYF
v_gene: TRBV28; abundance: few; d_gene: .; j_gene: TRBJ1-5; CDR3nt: TGTGCCAGCAGTTCTATCCAGCCCCAGCATTTT; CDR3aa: CASSSIQPQHF
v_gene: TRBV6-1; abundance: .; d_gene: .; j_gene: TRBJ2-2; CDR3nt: TGTGCCAGCAGTGAAAACCCCCCGGGAACCGGGGAGCTGTTTTTT; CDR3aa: CASSENPPGTGELFF
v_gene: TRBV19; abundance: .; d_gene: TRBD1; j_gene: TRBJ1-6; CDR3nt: TGTGCCAGTAGTATATCGGACAGGAGAGGATCACCCCTCCACTTT; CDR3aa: CASSISDRRGSPLHF
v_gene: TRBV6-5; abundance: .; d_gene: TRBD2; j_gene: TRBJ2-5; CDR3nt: TGTGCCAGCAGTTATAGCGGGAGGAGGGGGTCCCAGTACTTC; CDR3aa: CASSYSGRRGSQYF
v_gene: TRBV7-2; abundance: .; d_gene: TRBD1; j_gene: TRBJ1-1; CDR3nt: TGTGCCAGCAGCTTAAGCAGGGGGAGCACTGAAGCTTTCTTT; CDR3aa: CASSLSRGSTEAFF
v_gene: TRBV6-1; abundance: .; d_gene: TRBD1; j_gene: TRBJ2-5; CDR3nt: TGTGCCAGCAGTGGGGGTATTCCGGGACAGGCGAAAGAGACCCAGTACTTC; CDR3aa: CASSGGIPGQAKETQYF
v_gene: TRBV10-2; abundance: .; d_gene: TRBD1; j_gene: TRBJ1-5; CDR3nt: TGCGCCAGCAGTGACCCCTCGACAGGGACGTCCCAGCATTTT; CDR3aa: CASSDPSTGTSQHF
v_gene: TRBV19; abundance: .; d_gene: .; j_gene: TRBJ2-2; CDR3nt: TGTGCCAGTAGTACCTTGGGACTCCAAACCGGGGAGCTGTTTTTT; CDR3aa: CASSTLGLQTGELFF
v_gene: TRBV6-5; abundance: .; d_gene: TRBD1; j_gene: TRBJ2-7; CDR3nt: TGTGCCAGCAGTTACTACCCGGGACAGTGGTACGAGCAGTACTTC; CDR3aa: CASSYYPGQWYEQYF
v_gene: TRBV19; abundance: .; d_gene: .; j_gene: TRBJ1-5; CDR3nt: TGTGCCAGTTACTCAGGGGAGAGCAATCAGCCCCAGCATTTT; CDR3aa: CASYSGESNQPQHF